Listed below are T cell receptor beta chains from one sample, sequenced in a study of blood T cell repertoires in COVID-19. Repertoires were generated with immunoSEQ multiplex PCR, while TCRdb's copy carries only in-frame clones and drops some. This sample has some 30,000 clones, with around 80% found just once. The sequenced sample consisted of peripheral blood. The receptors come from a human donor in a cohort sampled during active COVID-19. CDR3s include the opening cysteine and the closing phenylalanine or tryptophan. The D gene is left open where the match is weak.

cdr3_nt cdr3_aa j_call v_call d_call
TGCGCCAGCAGCCCCGGGGCAGGGGACCAGCCCCAGCATTTT CASSPGAGDQPQHF TRBJ1-5 TRBV5-1 -
TGCGCCAGCAGTGAGACAGGGAGGCAAGAGACCCAGTACTTC CASSETGRQETQYF TRBJ2-5 TRBV5-1 -
TGTGCCAGCACCAGGGGGCGAGAGACAGATACGCAGTATTTT CASTRGRETDTQYF TRBJ2-3 TRBV2 TRBD1
TGCGCCAGCAGCCCCTCCGGGACTAGCGGGTTGGATACGCAGTATTTT CASSPSGTSGLDTQYF TRBJ2-3 TRBV5-1 TRBD2
TGTGCCAGCAGTTTTCTGCGGGGGGCAACAGATACGCAGTATTTT CASSFLRGATDTQYF TRBJ2-3 TRBV28 TRBD2
TGTGCCAGCAGTGCAAATGGGCAGGGGAACAATCAGCCCCAGCATTTT CASSANGQGNNQPQHF TRBJ1-5 TRBV28 -
TGTGCCAGCAGCTTACTCAGACAAGAGACCCAGTACTTC CASSLLRQETQYF TRBJ2-5 TRBV11-2 -
TGTGCCAGCAGCCTCTTTGAGGGCATGGAGACCCAGTACTTC CASSLFEGMETQYF TRBJ2-5 TRBV7-9 -
TGTGCCAGCAGCCGCGACAGGGATGAGGAGCTGTTTTTT CASSRDRDEELFF TRBJ2-2 TRBV7-3 TRBD1
TGCGCCAGCAGCAAAACCGGGACAGGTGTTACCTACGAGCAGTACTTC CASSKTGTGVTYEQYF TRBJ2-7 TRBV5-1 TRBD1
TGTGCCAGCAGCTTGTTTAGCGGGGGAGGCACAGATACGCAGTATTTT CASSLFSGGGTDTQYF TRBJ2-3 TRBV5-4 TRBD2